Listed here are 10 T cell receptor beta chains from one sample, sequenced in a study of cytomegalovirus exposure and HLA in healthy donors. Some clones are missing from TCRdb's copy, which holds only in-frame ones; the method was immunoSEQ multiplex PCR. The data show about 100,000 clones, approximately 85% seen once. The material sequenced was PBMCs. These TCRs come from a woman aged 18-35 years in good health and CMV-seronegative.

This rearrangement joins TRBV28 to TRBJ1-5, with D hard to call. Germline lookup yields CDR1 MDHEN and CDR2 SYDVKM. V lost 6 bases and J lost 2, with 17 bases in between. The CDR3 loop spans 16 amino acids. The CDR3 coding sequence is TGTGCCAGCAGCCTTGAGGCGGGTCTAGGCAATCAGCCCCAGCATTTT. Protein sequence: CASSLEAGLGNQPQHF.

CDR3 protein: CASSLTGRGRGYTF. In DNA, the CDR3 is TGTGCCAGCAGTTTAACGGGGAGGGGAAGAGGCTACACCTTC. The V call is TRBV27, the J call TRBJ1-2, with D possibly being TRBD1 (5 bases). Germline V gene lookup returns CDR1 MNHEY and CDR2 SMNVEV (reference sequence). This CDR3 spans 14 amino acids. V shed 2 bases and J shed 8 bases, with 15 bases lying between them.

CDR3: CAWGLAGGYGELFF. Here the CDR3 DNA reads TGTGCCTGGGGACTAGCGGGGGGCTACGGGGAGCTGTTTTTT. This chain joins TRBV30 and TRBJ2-2; 14 bases agree with TRBD2. This CDR3 region has 14 residues. The germline gives CDR1 GTSNPN, CDR2 SVGIG (reference sequence). The trim removed 5 bases at V and 7 bases at J, leaving 3 bases unmatched.

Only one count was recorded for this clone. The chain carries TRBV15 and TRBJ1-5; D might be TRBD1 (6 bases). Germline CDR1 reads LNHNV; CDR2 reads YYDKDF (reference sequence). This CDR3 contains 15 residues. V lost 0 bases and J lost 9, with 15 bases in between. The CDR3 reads CATSRDKGVLWPQHF. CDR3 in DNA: TGTGCCACCAGCAGAGATAAGGGGGTCCTTTGGCCCCAGCATTTT.

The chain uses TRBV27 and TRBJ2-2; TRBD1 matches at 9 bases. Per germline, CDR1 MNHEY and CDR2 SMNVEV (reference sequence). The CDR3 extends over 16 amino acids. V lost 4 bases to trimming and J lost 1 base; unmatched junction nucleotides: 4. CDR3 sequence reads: CASSSPGQGNTGELFF. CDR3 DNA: TGTGCCAGCAGTTCTCCGGGACAGGGGAACACCGGGGAGCTGTTTTTT.

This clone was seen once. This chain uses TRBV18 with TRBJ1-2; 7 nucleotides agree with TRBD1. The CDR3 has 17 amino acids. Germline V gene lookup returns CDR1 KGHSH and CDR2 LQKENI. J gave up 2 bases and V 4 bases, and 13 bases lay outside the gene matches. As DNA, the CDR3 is TGTGCCAGCTCACTGGGACAGTTAGGGCTCGGCAACTATGGCTACACCTTC. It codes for CASSLGQLGLGNYGYTF.

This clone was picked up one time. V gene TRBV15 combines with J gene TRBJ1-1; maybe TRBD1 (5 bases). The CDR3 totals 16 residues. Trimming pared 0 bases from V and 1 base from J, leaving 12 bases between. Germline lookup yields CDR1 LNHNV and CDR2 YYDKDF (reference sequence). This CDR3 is CATSRDFGRANTEAFF. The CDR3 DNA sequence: TGTGCCACCAGCAGAGATTTTGGCAGGGCGAACACTGAAGCTTTCTTT.

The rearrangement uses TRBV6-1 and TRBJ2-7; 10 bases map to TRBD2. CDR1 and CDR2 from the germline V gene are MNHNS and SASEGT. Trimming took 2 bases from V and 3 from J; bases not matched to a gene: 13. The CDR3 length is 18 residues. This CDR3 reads CASSERPGLAVMVYEQYF. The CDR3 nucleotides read TGTGCCAGCAGTGAACGACCTGGACTAGCGGTGATGGTCTACGAGCAGTACTTC.

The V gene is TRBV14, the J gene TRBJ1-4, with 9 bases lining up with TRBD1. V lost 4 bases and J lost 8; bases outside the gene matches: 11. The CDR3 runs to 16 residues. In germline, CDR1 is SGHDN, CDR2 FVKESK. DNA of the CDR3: TGTGCCAGCAGCCGAACCCGGGACAGGGACCGGGAAAAACTGTTTTTT. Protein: CASSRTRDRDREKLFF.

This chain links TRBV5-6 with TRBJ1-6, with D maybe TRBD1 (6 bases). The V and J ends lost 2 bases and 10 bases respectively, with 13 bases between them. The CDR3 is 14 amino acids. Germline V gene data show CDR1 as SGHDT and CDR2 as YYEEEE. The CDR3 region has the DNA TGTGCCAGCAGCTTCGCACAGGGCGGGTCACCCCTCCACTTT. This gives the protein CASSFAQGGSPLHF. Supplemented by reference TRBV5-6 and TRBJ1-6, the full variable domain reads DAGVTQSPTHLIKTRGQQVTLRCSPKSGHDTVSWYQQALGQGPQFIFQYYEEEERQRGNFPDRFSGHQFPNYSSELNVNALLLGDSALYLCASSFAQGGSPLHFGNGTRLTVT.